The present entry profiles one T cell receptor beta chain with its context. This receptor's antigen is unknown. Nothing much larger sits one base from this clone, and base qualities are not available. The record originates from a study of blood T cells in healthy people across ages (dated by TCRdb to about 2015). Regarding the study in general: Template switching captured roughly one uniquely barcoded TCR beta cDNA molecule per two T cells in model experiments. Donors of different ages were randomly distributed across sequencing lanes to avoid experimental bias. The study measured age-related changes in TCR beta repertoire diversity using deep sequencing normalized with unique cDNA molecular identifiers. The study analyzed two additional independent replicas of 1 million unique cDNA reads from the same blood draw for two donors, one aged 18 to 29 and one aged 80 or older. Donors were grouped into four age groups: young (average approximately 15 years), middle-aged (around 39), aged (around 60) and long-lived (about 82). On the study overall, not on this receptor specifically: Estimates of total diversity from one million sequenced T cells were regarded as lower bounds and underestimates. As age increased, observed TCR beta diversity per million T cells dropped in a roughly linear way, and a significant reduction was already evident by age approximately 40. The CMV infection status of donors was not known, potentially confounding age-related changes in expanded clonotypes. The percentage of naive T cells measured by flow cytometry correlated strongly with observed TCR beta diversity. Conclusive comparison of naive and antigen-experienced compartments was prevented by the profiling of bulk unsorted PBMCs. Compared with the aged group, more naive CD4+ T cells, fewer expanded clones and increased TCR diversity were shown by the long-lived group, suggesting age selection.

The CDR3 numbers 16 residues from cysteine through phenylalanine. Only the CDR3 portion is preserved as DNA: 48 bases, with reading frame beginning at the first base. CDR1 and CDR2, looked up from the germline V gene (reference sequence), are DFQATT and SNEGSKA. V is shortened by 7 bases, J by 5 bases, and the region joining them spans 26 bases. The donors were around 39 Caucasian individuals from Russia, aged roughly 6 to 90 years, who were systemically healthy. Ten milliliters of peripheral blood were drawn from each donor into EDTA-treated Vacutainer tubes. Ficoll-Paque density-gradient centrifugation was used to isolate PBMCs, with at least 6 million obtained per sample. Total RNA was extracted from PBMCs with Trizol reagent, with at least 5.5 micrograms obtained per sample. Naive CD45RAhigh/CD27high T cell percentages were measured by flow cytometry on a PBMC aliquot from every donor. Library preparation was by 5' RACE. A second about 7 to 11 cycle PCR used a sample-barcoded 5' primer and a J-beta primer mix. A unique molecular identifier was introduced onto each TCR beta cDNA molecule by a template-switch 5' adaptor carrying 12 random nucleotides. At least 2.5 million CDR3-containing paired-end reads were obtained from each sample. The Mint cDNA synthesis kit, primed by a TRBC-specific oligonucleotide, was used to synthesize first-strand cDNA from all RNA. Following uracil-DNA glycosylase treatment, a first 18-cycle PCR with universal primers M1SS and BC2_uni_R was performed on all cDNA. Regarding the original processing steps: Normalization of each sample was performed by random selection of 1 million high-quality reads, each carrying a distinct molecular identifier. Reads with shared molecular identifiers were discarded instead of being binned into consensus sequences. MiTCR, with a Q25 quality threshold and the strictest error-elimination algorithm, was used for CDR3 identification, clonotype clustering and error correction. A nonparametric unseen species model with Euler transformation was used to estimate a lower bound on total TCR beta diversity. Using fastp trimming at Q25 and MiXCR clonotype assembly, TCRdb reanalyzed the public sequencing data and kept in-frame beta chains. All rows with the same CDR3 protein become a single entry with the most common DNA and genes. TCRdb's processing, not the authors', yielded these V and J calls. This sample comprises some 1.8 million distinct CDR3 sequences, roughly two fifths of them detected only once. Around 23% of the sample is held by the ten biggest clonotypes.

The receptor comes from a human donor in good health. The specimen sequenced was blood. The chain links TRBV20-1 with TRBJ1-2, with no reliable assignment of the D segment. The sequenced DNA: TGCAGTGTTACCCCTCATCCCCGCTCCCTGAGATATGGCTACACCTTC. This sequence encodes CSVTPHPRSLRYGYTF.